This TCR beta chain was profiled in a study of cytomegalovirus exposure and HLA in healthy donors. Regarding the study as a whole: In an earlier analysis, about 90% or about 30%: the productive usage of most TCR beta V segments. More than 150 TCR beta chains were listed as cytomegalovirus-associated.

This clone was counted between two and nine times. What it binds is not known. Primers: 60 Vbeta forward and 13 Jbeta reverse. The data were produced by immunoSEQ multiplex PCR, yet TCRdb's version contains in-frame clones alone and is incomplete. This table has roughly 130,000 clones, roughly 78% appearing once. The CDR3 spans 14 residues. Germline V lookup: CDR1 SGHNT, CDR2 YYREEE (reference sequence). Trimming at V came to 2 bases and at J to 3 bases, leaving 1 base not matched to a gene. What was sequenced was PBMCs. The TCR sequence derives from a man aged 25-40 years in good health and CMV-seronegative. The gene calls are TRBV5-4 and TRBJ2-1, with 8 bases lining up with TRBD1. The CDR3 DNA follows: TGTGCCAGCAGCTTCGACAGGGGCTACAATGAGCAGTTCTTC. Translating gives CASSFDRGYNEQFF.